Below are 22 T cell receptor beta chains sequenced from a single sample in a study of T cells in Graves' hyperthyroidism and ophthalmopathy (dated by TCRdb to about 2019). Receptors were amplified or captured by multiplex PCR. TCRdb shows the sequencer as Illumina HiSeq 2000. TCR beta CDR3 regions were amplified from RNA transcripts. A first-round RT-PCR of the TCR CDR3 used the HTBI primer set with the Qiagen OneStep RT-PCR kit. TCRdb trimmed the raw reads at Q25, called clones with MiXCR and kept productive beta chains. Every CDR3 protein is listed once, alongside the most common genes and DNA of its rows. In this sample the table shows around 490,000 distinct CDR3 sequences, less than 20% of which occur a single time. The ten largest clonotypes hold roughly 47% of the sample. Sample: blood. These receptors all stem from a man aged 35-49 years with Graves' ophthalmopathy.

In the case of this clonotype: This sequence may be a read error, since a much larger clone differs from it by one base. V gene TRBV27 combines with J gene TRBJ1-1; no definite D call. From germline, CDR1 is MNHEY and CDR2 SMNVEV (reference sequence). The CDR3 consists of 14 residues. CDR3 amino acids: CASSLTSGNTEALF. The DNA for the CDR3 is TGTGCCAGCAGTCTAACCAGTGGGAACACTGAAGCTCTCTTT.

This clonotype was observed a handful of times. The V call is TRBV12-3 or TRBV12-4, the J call TRBJ2-3; TRBD1 matches at 8 bases. The CDR3 is made up of 20 amino acids. Germline trimming cut 5 bases from V and 0 bases from J; bases unmatched to any gene: 19. The CDR3 is CASSRRDRSIPDFSTDTQYF. The CDR3 bases are TGTGCCAGCAGTCGCCGGGACAGGAGCATCCCCGACTTTAGCACAGATACGCAGTATTTT.

The J gene is TRBJ1-4, the V gene TRBV6-5; D not certain. There are 14 residues in the CDR3. Trimming shortened V by 0 bases and J by 8 bases, and 10 bases separated the two germline ends. Germline assignment: CDR1 MNHEY and CDR2 SVGAGI. This CDR3 is CASSYSGRVEKLFF. In nucleotides, the CDR3 is TGTGCCAGCAGTTACTCGGGGAGGGTGGAAAAACTGTTTTTT.

The chain has TRBV10-3 and TRBJ1-1, with no clear D. V lost 7 bases and J lost 5, with 17 bases in between. Germline V gene sequence: CDR1 ENHRY, CDR2 SYGVKD. The CDR3 spans 14 residues. CDR3 coding DNA: TGTGCCATCAATAATGGAGGGCTGGGAACTGAAGCTTTCTTT. The encoded protein is CAINNGGLGTEAFF.

This clonotype was counted a few times. J is TRBJ1-1 and V is TRBV6-2 or TRBV6-3, with 7 bases lining up with TRBD1. Germline V gives CDR1 MNHEY, CDR2 SVGEGT. With 1 base clipped from V and 4 bases from J, the junction kept 6 bases outside the gene matches. The CDR3 consists of 15 residues. This CDR3 reads CASSYLGQIFTEAFF. In DNA, the CDR3 is TGTGCCAGCAGTTACTTGGGACAGATTTTCACTGAAGCTTTCTTT.

This clonotype occurred many times. The V and J genes are TRBV7-2 and TRBJ2-7, with TRBD2 matching 8 bases. The junction had 10 bases not matched to a gene; V was cut back by 5 bases and J by 7 bases. The germline gives CDR1 SGHTA, CDR2 FQGNSA. The CDR3 has 14 amino acids. CDR3 in amino acids: CASSTGPGGREQYF. The CDR3 DNA follows: TGTGCCAGCAGCACAGGACCGGGAGGGCGGGAGCAGTACTTC.

This clonotype was counted at least ten times. V gene TRBV2 combines with J gene TRBJ1-1, with D tentatively TRBD1 (5 bases). Trimming cost V 6 bases and J 4 bases, with 12 bases left between them. The CDR3 extends over 13 amino acids. Looked up from germline, CDR1 is SNHLY and CDR2 is FYNNEI. The CDR3, as DNA: TGTGCCAGCAGGGGCTTGGGGGGCACTGAAGCTTTCTTT. Protein: CASRGLGGTEAFF.

Of note for this clonotype: Possible read error: a much larger clone is one base away. The chain carries TRBV30 and TRBJ1-5, with D unresolved. This CDR3 spans 15 amino acids. CDR1 is GTSNPN and CDR2 is SVGIG in the germline V gene (reference sequence). The DNA for the CDR3 is TGTGCCTGGTCCGCAGAGACGGATAGCAATCAGCTCCAGCATTTT. It is translated as CAWSAETDSNQLQHF.

This clonotype has just a few counts. The chain uses TRBV4-1 and TRBJ1-4; D perhaps matches TRBD1 (6 bases). Germline V gives CDR1 MGHRA, CDR2 YSYEKL. The CDR3 is 19 residues long. Trimming left V 5 bases short and J 5 bases short, with 27 bases between. CDR3 coding DNA: TGCGCCAGCAGCTCAAAGACCAGGGGTGGTAAAAGAGCCAATGAAAAACTGTTTTTT. It encodes CASSSKTRGGKRANEKLFF.

The genes are TRBV5-6 and TRBJ2-1, with TRBD2 matching over 8 bases. CDR3 length: 19 residues. Germline trimming cut 4 bases from V and 0 bases from J; bases unmatched to any gene: 15. CDR1 and CDR2 (germline): SGHDT, YYEEEE. The CDR3 loop is CASSHGGAGAPSSYNEQFF. The CDR3 nucleotides read TGTGCCAGCAGCCATGGGGGAGCGGGAGCGCCCAGCTCCTACAATGAGCAGTTCTTC.

This clonotype occurred many times. V gene TRBV6-2 or TRBV6-3 combines with J gene TRBJ1-5; TRBD1 matches at 9 bases. The CDR3 loop spans 15 amino acids. Germline V gene sequence: CDR1 MNHEY, CDR2 SVGEGT. The J segment lost 2 bases and the V segment lost 6 bases, leaving 5 bases of the junction unmatched. The CDR3 sequence: CASSLRTGGNQPQHF. Here the CDR3 DNA reads TGTGCCAGCAGCCTTCGGACAGGGGGCAATCAGCCCCAGCATTTT.

This clonotype came up many times. This chain connects TRBV6-1 to TRBJ2-1, with 14 bases matching TRBD2. Germline assignment: CDR1 MNHNS and CDR2 SASEGT. The CDR3 consists of 21 residues. V trimming: 3 bases; J trimming: 1 base; junction bases outside the gene matches: 14. The CDR3 loop reads CASSDRRLGTSGSQSYNEQFF. In nucleotides, the CDR3 is TGTGCCAGCAGTGACAGGCGGCTCGGGACTAGCGGGAGTCAATCCTACAATGAGCAGTTCTTC.

V and J are TRBV3-1 and TRBJ1-3; 7 nucleotides align to TRBD1. J was trimmed by 0 bases and V by 2 bases; bases with no gene match: 7. CDR3 size: 17 residues. In germline, CDR1 is LGHDT, CDR2 YNNKEL (reference sequence). Here the CDR3 reads CASSQYYRGLSGNTIYF. The CDR3 DNA follows: TGTGCCAGCAGCCAATATTACAGGGGACTCTCTGGAAACACCATATATTTT.

This clonotype occurred many times. V usage is TRBV7-2 and J usage is TRBJ2-7; D might be TRBD1 (5 bases). The germline V and J ends were trimmed by 3 bases and 0 bases, with 9 bases remaining between them. CDR1 and CDR2 from the germline V gene are SGHTA and FQGNSA. CDR3 length: 14 amino acids. CDR3 sequence (DNA): TGTGCCAGCAGCTTTAGGGGTCACTCCTACGAGCAGTACTTC. Encoded protein: CASSFRGHSYEQYF. The entire variable domain, with the rest obtained from reference TRBV7-2 and TRBJ2-7, is as follows: GAGVSQSPSNKVTEKGKDVELRCDPISGHTALYWYRQSLGQGLEFLIYFQGNSAPDKSGLPSDRFSAERTGGSVSTLTIQRTQQEDSAVYLCASSFRGHSYEQYFGPGTRLTVT.

This clonotype was recorded a few times. CDR3 coding DNA: TGTGCCAGCAGCTCTATCCCGGGACAGGGAGGCCCCAGGGCGCCCCAGCATTTT. Its translation is CASSSIPGQGGPRAPQHF. V usage is TRBV6-2 or TRBV6-3 and J usage is TRBJ1-5; 9 bases are a match to TRBD1. The trim removed 6 bases at V and 9 bases at J, leaving 21 bases unmatched. This CDR3 is 18 amino acids long. CDR1 and CDR2 (germline): MNHEY, SVGEGT.

This clonotype was recorded a few times. The chain has TRBV6-1 and TRBJ2-6; D is perhaps TRBD1 (6 bases). V was shortened by 6 bases and J by 0 bases, with 15 bases between the two germline ends. Germline V gene data show CDR1 as MNHNS and CDR2 as SASEGT. The CDR3 length is 17 residues. The CDR3 bases are TGTGCCAGCAGGAGAAGGACAGCCTACTCTGGGGCCAACGTCCTGACTTTC. Encoded protein: CASRRRTAYSGANVLTF.

This clonotype was seen repeatedly, ten times or more. The chain couples TRBV28 to TRBJ2-3; D is unclear. Germline assignment: CDR1 MDHEN and CDR2 SYDVKM. Deletions cut 3 bases from V and 2 bases from J, with 15 bases between. CDR3 length: 16 amino acids. The CDR3 sequence is CASSLTDQKHTDTQYF. The DNA of the CDR3 is TGTGCCAGCAGTTTGACGGACCAGAAACACACAGATACGCAGTATTTT. The entire variable domain, with the rest obtained from reference TRBV28 and TRBJ2-3, is as follows: DVKVTQSSRYLVKRTGEKVFLECVQDMDHENMFWYRQDPGLGLRLIYFSYDVKMKEKGDIPEGYSVSREKKERFSLILESASTNQTSMYLCASSLTDQKHTDTQYFGPGTRLTVL.

This clonotype was detected a few times. The chain employs TRBV29-1 and TRBJ1-1; D unclear. This CDR3 is built from 13 residues. From germline, CDR1 is SQVTM and CDR2 ANQGSEA. V was trimmed by 4 bases and J by 2 bases, leaving 11 bases between them. The CDR3 nucleotides read TGCAGCGTTGGTCAGGAGGGAAACACTGAAGCTTTCTTT. It specifies CSVGQEGNTEAFF.

This clonotype was seen ten or more times. The chain joins TRBV30 to TRBJ2-1; D might be TRBD2 (6 bases). The CDR3 sequence is 14 residues long. Germline CDR1 is GTSNPN and CDR2 is SVGIG (reference sequence). V was clipped by 0 bases and J by 5 bases, with 11 bases between them. Here the CDR3 reads CAWSVVASDNEQFF. The CDR3 nucleotides read TGTGCCTGGAGTGTCGTGGCTAGCGACAATGAGCAGTTCTTC.

J is TRBJ2-1 and V is TRBV11-2; D gene unclear. CDR1 SGHAT and CDR2 FQNNGV come from the germline V gene. The CDR3 covers 13 residues. Trimming took off 1 base at V and 8 bases at J, with 9 bases between the two ends. The CDR3 loop is CASSLGVGDEQFF. The CDR3 DNA sequence: TGTGCCAGCAGCTTAGGCGTTGGCGATGAGCAGTTCTTC.

The chain's CDR3 is CASREQGDIGYTF. The CDR3 DNA reads as TGTGCCAGCAGGGAACAGGGTGATATTGGCTACACCTTC. The chain uses TRBV2 and TRBJ1-2; tentatively, D is TRBD1 (6 bases). This CDR3 is built from 13 residues. V was shortened by 6 bases and J by 7 bases, with 15 bases between the two germline ends. Germline V gene lookup returns CDR1 SNHLY and CDR2 FYNNEI.

The table lists this clonotype with many counts. The chain recombines TRBV6-1 with TRBJ1-2, with 9 bases matching TRBD1. Trimming cost V 5 bases and J 4 bases; bases outside gene matches: 20. Germline V gives CDR1 MNHNS, CDR2 SASEGT. The CDR3 is 19 residues long. As DNA, the CDR3 is TGTGCCAGCAGTAAGCACAAACAGGGGGCGAGTGCCGAGGTCTATGGCTACACCTTC. It encodes CASSKHKQGASAEVYGYTF.